This T cell receptor beta chain was documented in a study of cytomegalovirus exposure and HLA in healthy donors. Broader study findings: The study labeled about 160 TCR beta chains cytomegalovirus-associated. First-cohort TCR clusters tended to co-occur in the approximately 110 validation repertoires, a later analysis found.

To note about this clone: Its antigen is not identified.

Data came from immunoSEQ multiplex PCR; TCRdb stores just in-frame clones and leaves some out. The sample carries about 71,000 clones, about 94% recorded once. The ends lost 4 bases at V and 4 bases at J; junction bases unmatched: 2. Germline V gene lookup returns CDR1 MDHEN and CDR2 SYDVKM. This CDR3 region has 13 residues. Material: PBMCs. The rearrangement joins TRBV28 to TRBJ1-1, with 8 bases identical to TRBD1. The receptor's source is a woman aged 18 to 35 in good health and CMV-seronegative. DNA of the CDR3: TGTGCCAGCAGTTCCACAGGGGGCACTGAAGCTTTCTTT. Protein product: CASSSTGGTEAFF.